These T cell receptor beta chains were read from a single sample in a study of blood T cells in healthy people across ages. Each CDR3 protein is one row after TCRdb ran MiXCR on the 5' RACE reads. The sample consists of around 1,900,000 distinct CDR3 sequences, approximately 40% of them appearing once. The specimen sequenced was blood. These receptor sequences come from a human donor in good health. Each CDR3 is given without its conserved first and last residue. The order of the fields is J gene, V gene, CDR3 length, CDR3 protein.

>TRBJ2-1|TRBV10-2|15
ASRPGLAGGARNEQF
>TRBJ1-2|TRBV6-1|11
ASSDEGAYGYT
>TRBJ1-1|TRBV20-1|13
SARGGFGVNTEAF
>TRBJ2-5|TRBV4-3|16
ASSQDWPPFGDGETQY
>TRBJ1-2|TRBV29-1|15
SVDRGPIPYSNYGYT
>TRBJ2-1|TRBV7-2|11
ASSLAAGNEQF
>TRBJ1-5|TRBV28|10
ASTSGNQPQH
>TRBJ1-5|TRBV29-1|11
SVNTGPNQPQH
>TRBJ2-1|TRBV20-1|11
STSSGGANEQF
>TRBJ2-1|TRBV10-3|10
AIQAQYNEQF
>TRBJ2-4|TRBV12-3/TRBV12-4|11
TSRGEAKNIQY